The rows below give T cell receptor beta chains drawn from one sample of a study of blood T cell repertoires in COVID-19. Produced via immunoSEQ multiplex PCR; TCRdb's table is partial and in-frame only. The top ten hold 1.5% to 2% of the sample, which has 250,000 to 400,000 clones, about 91% seen once. What was sequenced was peripheral blood. The receptor set was obtained from a woman aged 25-40 years with COVID-19, enrolled during active disease. CDR3s include the opening cysteine and the closing phenylalanine or tryptophan. Each record gives: V gene, D gene, J gene, CDR3 DNA, CDR3 protein. D genes are given only for firm matches.

V: TRBV27
D: NA
J: TRBJ1-2
DNA: TGTGCCAGCAAGGGGGGGGGTGGCGGCTACACCTTC
CDR3: CASKGGGGGYTF

V: TRBV27
D: NA
J: TRBJ2-3
DNA: TGTGCCAGCAGCCCCGGGACTTCAAACACAGATACGCAGTATTTT
CDR3: CASSPGTSNTDTQYF

V: TRBV7-2
D: NA
J: TRBJ1-5
DNA: TGTGCCAGCAGCTTGCCCGGAGTGCAGCCCCAGCATTTT
CDR3: CASSLPGVQPQHF

V: TRBV28
D: NA
J: TRBJ2-1
DNA: TGTGCCAGCACCCTCGGCGGGGTGTCCTACAATGAGCAGTTCTTC
CDR3: CASTLGGVSYNEQFF

V: TRBV4-1
D: NA
J: TRBJ1-3
DNA: TGCGCCAGCAGCCAAGGAACAGTCTCTGGAAACACCATATATTTT
CDR3: CASSQGTVSGNTIYF

V: TRBV27
D: NA
J: TRBJ1-2
DNA: TGTGCCAGCAGTGACGGGGGTCCCTCCTATGGCTACACCTTC
CDR3: CASSDGGPSYGYTF

V: TRBV5-1
D: NA
J: TRBJ1-4
DNA: TGCGCCAGCAGCTCTGGACAGCCTAATGAAAAACTGTTTTTT
CDR3: CASSSGQPNEKLFF

V: TRBV7-9
D: TRBD1
J: TRBJ1-2
DNA: TGTGCCAGCAGCGGGCCGGGACAGGGGGCTTCAGGCTATGGCTACACCTTC
CDR3: CASSGPGQGASGYGYTF

V: TRBV7-9
D: TRBD1
J: TRBJ2-7
DNA: TGTGCCAGCAGCCCCGGGACAGGGGTCCACGAGCAGTACTTC
CDR3: CASSPGTGVHEQYF

V: TRBV7-9
D: NA
J: TRBJ2-6
DNA: TGTGCCAGCAGTCCCAGGATCTCTGGGGCCAACGTCCTGACTTTC
CDR3: CASSPRISGANVLTF

V: TRBV7-8
D: TRBD2
J: TRBJ2-3
DNA: TGTGCCAGCCGTTTGACGGGGGGAGGGAAGGAAATTTTT
CDR3: CASRLTGGGKEIF

V: TRBV19
D: NA
J: TRBJ1-5
DNA: TGTGCCAGTAGTAGCCGGCTGGCAGGGTCCAATCAGCCCCAGCATTTT
CDR3: CASSSRLAGSNQPQHF

V: TRBV2
D: TRBD1
J: TRBJ2-1
DNA: TGTGCCGGATCGGGACAGGGGGTCCACAATGAGCAGTTCTTC
CDR3: CAGSGQGVHNEQFF

V: TRBV24-1
D: NA
J: TRBJ1-1
DNA: TGTGCCACCAGTGAACTGGACAATGAAGCTTTCTTT
CDR3: CATSELDNEAFF

V: TRBV6-5
D: TRBD1
J: TRBJ1-2
DNA: TGTGCCAGCAGAGGGACAGGGCATGGCTACACCTTC
CDR3: CASRGTGHGYTF

V: TRBV6-6
D: TRBD1
J: TRBJ1-1
DNA: TGTGCCAGCAGTCCAATCGGCGGGACAGGTGGCACGAACACTGAAGCTTTCTTT
CDR3: CASSPIGGTGGTNTEAFF

V: TRBV18
D: TRBD2
J: TRBJ2-1
DNA: TGTGCCAGCTCACCAGGTAGGCGGGGGAATGAGCAGTTCTTC
CDR3: CASSPGRRGNEQFF

V: TRBV11-2
D: TRBD1
J: TRBJ1-2
DNA: TGTGCCAGCAGCTCCGTACAGGGGGCGGGGGGCTACACCTTC
CDR3: CASSSVQGAGGYTF

V: TRBV10-3
D: NA
J: TRBJ2-5
DNA: TGTGCCATCAGTGAGTCGACCGGGTACCAAGAGACCCAGTACTTC
CDR3: CAISESTGYQETQYF

V: TRBV29-1
D: NA
J: TRBJ1-1
DNA: TGCAGCGGCGATTTTGGGAACACTGAAGCTTTCTTT
CDR3: CSGDFGNTEAFF

V: TRBV28
D: NA
J: TRBJ2-3
DNA: TGTGCCAGCAGCCCTGTGGTTTTCGGGGGGCCCACAGATACGCAGTATTTT
CDR3: CASSPVVFGGPTDTQYF

V: TRBV14
D: NA
J: TRBJ1-6
DNA: TGTGCCAGCAGCCAATTCAGGGCGGGGACTGATTCACCCCTCCACTTT
CDR3: CASSQFRAGTDSPLHF

V: TRBV7-9
D: NA
J: TRBJ1-2
DNA: TGTGCCAGCAGCTTGACGCAGGCTGATGGCTACACCTTC
CDR3: CASSLTQADGYTF

V: TRBV21-1
D: NA
J: TRBJ1-3
DNA: TGTGCCAGCAGCCCCGGGACAGTGCATGGAAACACCATATATTTT
CDR3: CASSPGTVHGNTIYF

V: TRBV3-1/TRBV3-2
D: NA
J: TRBJ1-2
DNA: TGTGCCAGCAGCTCCGACCGCTGGCAGGCTAACTATGGCTACACCTTC
CDR3: CASSSDRWQANYGYTF

V: TRBV10-3
D: NA
J: TRBJ1-5
DNA: TGTGCCATCAGTGAGAACCTACGAGAGCCCCAGCATTTT
CDR3: CAISENLREPQHF

V: TRBV30
D: TRBD1
J: TRBJ2-7
DNA: TGTGCCTGGAGGGGGGACAGGGTGGACGAGCAGTACTTC
CDR3: CAWRGDRVDEQYF